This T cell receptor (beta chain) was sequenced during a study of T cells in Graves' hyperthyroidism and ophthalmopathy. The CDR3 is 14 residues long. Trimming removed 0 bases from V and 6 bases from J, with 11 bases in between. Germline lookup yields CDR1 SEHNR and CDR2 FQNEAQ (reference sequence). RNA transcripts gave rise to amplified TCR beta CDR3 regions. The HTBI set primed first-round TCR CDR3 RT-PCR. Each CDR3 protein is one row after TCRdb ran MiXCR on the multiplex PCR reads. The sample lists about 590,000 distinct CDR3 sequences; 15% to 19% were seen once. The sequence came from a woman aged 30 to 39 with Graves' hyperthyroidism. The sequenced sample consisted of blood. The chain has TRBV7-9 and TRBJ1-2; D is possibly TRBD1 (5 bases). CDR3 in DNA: TGTGCCAGCAGCTTAGCGCAGGGTACTGATGGCTACACCTTC. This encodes CASSLAQGTDGYTF.